Sequencing of this TCR beta chain was carried out in a study of cytomegalovirus exposure and HLA in healthy donors. General observations from the study: In a later analysis, parvovirus B19, influenza, CMV and Epstein-Barr virus appeared linked to several top co-occurrence clusters.

About this clone: The antigen remains unidentified.

The CDR3 totals 13 residues. Germline assignment: CDR1 KGHSH and CDR2 LQKENI. After removal of 6 bases from V and 3 bases from J, the junction contained 5 bases not matched to a gene. Primers included in the PCR were 60 Vbeta and 13 Jbeta primers. The table came from immunoSEQ multiplex PCR; TCRdb's copy has only in-frame clones and leaves some out. The table records some 160,000 clones, around 80% of them present only once. The TCR was taken from a boy aged 2 to 10 in good health and CMV-seronegative. The sequenced material came from PBMCs. The V gene is TRBV18, the J gene TRBJ2-7; TRBD1 matches at 7 bases. This CDR3 reads CASSMGQLYEQYF. CDR3 sequence (DNA): TGTGCCAGCTCGATGGGACAGCTCTACGAGCAGTACTTC.